The clone carrying this T cell receptor beta chain was detected ten times or more. Its target is unknown. This CDR3 region has 15 residues. The germline gives CDR1 MGHDK, CDR2 SYGVNS. The V and J ends lost 7 bases and 5 bases, in that order; junction bases with no gene match: 13. The TCR beta cDNA libraries carried unique molecular identifiers. TCRdb called the PCR reads again in MiXCR, with one record for every CDR3 protein. The table includes some 260,000 distinct CDR3 sequences, 36% detected once. The data were obtained in a study of post-analysis software for immune sequencing data. On the study more broadly: The cohort encompassed relapsing-remitting, secondary progressive and progressive-relapsing multiple sclerosis disease courses. Broader study findings: With TRBV5-6, TRBV5-1 and TRBV20-1 included, about five TRBV segments were more frequent in patients than in controls.

Specimen: blood. V usage is TRBV25-1 and J usage is TRBJ2-5, with 7 bases aligning to TRBD2. The TCR sequence derives from a girl aged 5 to 17 with multiple sclerosis. For the CDR3, the DNA is TGTGCCAGCACCACAAGCGGGACTAAGGAGGAGACCCAGTACTTC. Translating it yields CASTTSGTKEETQYF.